This T cell receptor (beta chain) was captured by sequencing in a study of blood T cell repertoires in COVID-19. Study overall: Acute and convalescent COVID-19 samples came from the United States, Italy and Spain.

CDR3 length: 16 residues. In germline, CDR1 is SGHDT, CDR2 YYEEEE. The J segment lost 7 bases and the V segment lost 4 bases, leaving 12 bases of the junction unmatched. TCRdb keeps only in-frame clones here, not all; method: immunoSEQ multiplex PCR. The profile shows approximately 270,000 clones, 80% to 95% of them singletons. The age range of participants was 18 to 89 years, with residence in under 30 US areas. Participant-reported clinical history was the basis for cohort assignment. Exposed study participants had met a COVID-19 case within 2 weeks before entry. The receptor was derived from a man aged 35-49 years who had been exposed to COVID-19. The sequenced sample consisted of PBMCs or T cells enriched from blood (not recorded which). The J gene is TRBJ2-1, the V gene TRBV5-6, with TRBD2 matching 9 bases. The CDR3 loop reads CASSHVLRLAGNEQFF. In DNA form, the CDR3 reads TGTGCCAGCAGCCACGTCCTAAGGCTAGCGGGGAATGAGCAGTTCTTC.